Listed below are T cell receptor beta chains from one sample, sequenced in a study of siplizumab effects on memory and regulatory T cells. Assay: immunoSEQ multiplex PCR; the TCRdb copy retains only in-frame clones and omits some. Altogether roughly 40,000 clones are present, roughly 90% being singletons, with the ten largest covering less than 0.3%. The sequenced material came from naive CD4+ T cells sorted from blood. All receptors come from a human donor in good health. Both conserved end residues are part of each CDR3. The D gene is left open where the match is weak. Clone size is not always given. Where it is, it says once, few, many or a class for expanded clones.

V	D	J	size	CDR3	DNA
TRBV5-1	TRBD1	TRBJ2-3	.	CASTLGQGRTDTQYF	TGCGCCAGCACGTTGGGACAGGGAAGGACAGATACGCAGTATTTT
TRBV11-3	.	TRBJ2-1	.	CASSAGGGTNEQFF	TGTGCCAGCAGCGCGGGTGGGGGGACAAATGAGCAGTTCTTC
TRBV5-4	TRBD2	TRBJ2-5	.	CASSLALAGGQETQYF	TGTGCCAGCAGCTTGGCCCTAGCGGGGGGTCAAGAGACCCAGTACTTC
TRBV6-5	.	TRBJ1-1	.	CASRREGTEAFF	TGTGCCAGCAGACGAGAGGGCACTGAAGCTTTCTTT
TRBV5-6	TRBD1	TRBJ2-3	.	CASSLRDRGGNTQYF	TGTGCCAGCAGCCTGAGGGACAGGGGGGGAAATACGCAGTATTTT
TRBV2	.	TRBJ1-1	.	CASTGNTEAFF	TGTGCATCTACAGGGAACACTGAAGCTTTCTTT
TRBV9	.	TRBJ1-3	few	CASSPRGYSGNTIYF	TGTGCCAGCAGCCCAAGGGGGTACTCTGGAAACACCATATATTTT
TRBV6-6	.	TRBJ2-7	.	CASSPPGADPPYEQYF	TGTGCCAGCAGCCCCCCCGGGGCGGATCCCCCCTACGAGCAGTACTTC
TRBV5-1	.	TRBJ2-7	.	CASSLESGSSYEQYF	TGCGCCAGCAGCTTGGAATCGGGGAGCTCCTACGAGCAGTACTTC
TRBV6-1	.	TRBJ1-2	.	CATQQAGAYGYTF	TGTGCCACCCAGCAGGCAGGAGCCTATGGCTACACCTTC
TRBV7-9	TRBD1	TRBJ1-5	.	CASSLQGSNQPQHF	TGTGCCAGCAGCCTACAGGGGAGCAATCAGCCCCAGCATTTT
TRBV2	.	TRBJ2-7	.	CASVGGVPYEQYF	TGTGCCAGTGTTGGAGGGGTCCCCTACGAGCAGTACTTC
TRBV11-2	.	TRBJ2-3	.	CASSSPGLPSYTQYF	TGTGCCAGCAGCTCGCCGGGACTCCCTTCATATACGCAGTATTTT
TRBV5-8	.	TRBJ2-1	.	CASSYNRVYNEQFF	TGTGCCAGCAGCTACAACAGGGTTTACAATGAGCAGTTCTTC
TRBV29-1	.	TRBJ2-7	.	CSASGAYEQYF	TGCAGTGCCTCAGGGGCCTACGAGCAGTACTTC
TRBV19	TRBD1	TRBJ1-2	.	CASSIDAGTGAGGYTF	TGTGCCAGTAGTATAGATGCCGGGACAGGGGCCGGTGGCTACACCTTC
TRBV5-1	.	TRBJ1-2	.	CASSLGGARGYTF	TGCGCCAGCAGCTTGGGAGGGGCACGCGGCTACACCTTC
TRBV9	.	TRBJ2-7	.	CASSLRAGEQYF	TGTGCCAGCAGCCTGAGGGCTGGCGAGCAGTACTTC
TRBV9	.	TRBJ2-5	.	CASSVDGGGETQYF	TGTGCCAGCAGCGTAGACGGGGGCGGAGAGACCCAGTACTTC
TRBV6-5	.	TRBJ2-2	once	CATLLLRGGGELFF	TGTGCCACCCTCCTCTTGAGGGGTGGCGGGGAGCTGTTTTTT